Listed below are T cell receptor beta chains from one sample, sequenced in a study of spatial heterogeneity in lung cancer. Via MiXCR, TCRdb re-called the 5' RACE reads, giving one row per CDR3 protein. Among 17,000 or so distinct CDR3 sequences listed, around 6% were seen once. Material: lung tumor tissue, obtained at surgery. Receptors were obtained from a female donor with early-stage non-small cell lung cancer. Both conserved end residues are part of each CDR3. The order of the fields is clone size, J gene, D gene, V gene, CDR3 DNA, CDR3 protein. The D gene is left open where the match is weak. Clone sizes are given selectively: once, few, many, or a class where the clone is expanded.

>large|TRBJ2-5|NA|TRBV11-2
TGTGCCAGCAGCTTTCTAGGACCCCAAGAGACCCAGTACTTC
CASSFLGPQETQYF
>many|TRBJ2-5|NA|TRBV30
TGTGCCTGGAGTGTACGCCTTCTGGCGGGGAAGACCCAGTACTTC
CAWSVRLLAGKTQYF
>many|TRBJ1-1|NA|TRBV5-5
TGTGCCAGCAACCCTAGTCGGTACACTGAAGCTTTCTTT
CASNPSRYTEAFF
>many|TRBJ2-5|NA|TRBV9
TGTGCCAGCAGCGTAGCTGGGTGGGAGACTGAGACCCAGTACTTC
CASSVAGWETETQYF
>many|TRBJ2-7|NA|TRBV29-1
TGCAGCGTTGAAGACGGGAGAGCTTCCCACGAGCAGTACTTC
CSVEDGRASHEQYF
>many|TRBJ1-4|TRBD1|TRBV5-1
TGCGCCAGCAGCCCTGGGGACAGCCCATCGAATGAAAAACTGTTTTTT
CASSPGDSPSNEKLFF
>many|TRBJ2-2|NA|TRBV28
TGTGCCAGCAGTTTATCGGGTTTTGGGCGGGGTCGACCGACCGGGGAGCTGTTTTTT
CASSLSGFGRGRPTGELFF
>many|TRBJ2-1|TRBD2|TRBV10-2
TGCGCCAGCAGTGACCGCGGGAGGGCCGGGAATGAGCAGTTCTTC
CASSDRGRAGNEQFF
>many|TRBJ1-2|NA|TRBV27
TGTGCCAGCAAAGTCCGGGCTAACTATGGCTACACCTTC
CASKVRANYGYTF
>NA|TRBJ1-5|NA|TRBV10-3
TGTGCCATCAGTCCCGGGGATCAGCCCCAGCATTTT
CAISPGDQPQHF
>many|TRBJ1-1|NA|TRBV20-1
TGCAGTGCTAGAAGAGGGGTAGGGGGCACTGAAGCTTTCTTT
CSARRGVGGTEAFF
>many|TRBJ2-6|NA|TRBV6-6
TGTGCCAGCAGCGGTCGGACAACTGCTTTATCTGGGGCCAACGTCCTGACTTTC
CASSGRTTALSGANVLTF
>many|TRBJ1-1|NA|TRBV19
TGTGCCAGTAGTGGGGGGGCTTTGAACACTGAAGCTTTCTTT
CASSGGALNTEAFF
>medium-sized|TRBJ2-5|TRBD1|TRBV20-1
TGCAGTGCCCGGACAGGGGGGGAGACCCAGTACTTC
CSARTGGETQYF
>medium-sized|TRBJ2-7|NA|TRBV10-1
TGCGCCAGCAGTGCAGGCGCTTCCTACGAGCAGTACTTC
CASSAGASYEQYF
>medium-sized|TRBJ2-2|TRBD1|TRBV6-2/TRBV6-3
TGTGCCAGCAGTTACGATCCCCCTGGACAGGGGGGTCTAACCGGGGAGCTGTTTTTT
CASSYDPPGQGGLTGELFF
>many|TRBJ1-1|NA|TRBV4-3
TGCGCCAGCAGCCGCCAGGCTCGGAACACTGAAGCTTTCTTT
CASSRQARNTEAFF
>NA|TRBJ2-3|NA|TRBV29-1
TGCAGCGTTGGACCGAAGGACAACACAGATACGCAGTATTTT
CSVGPKDNTDTQYF
>many|TRBJ2-1|TRBD2|TRBV7-8
TGTGCCAGCAGCTTAGCGTTCCTAGCGGGAGGGCCCGAGGAGCAGTTCTTC
CASSLAFLAGGPEEQFF
>many|TRBJ2-1|TRBD2|TRBV20-1
TGCAGTGCTAGGCAGATAAGAGCGGGAGGTGTCTACAATGAGCAGTTCTTC
CSARQIRAGGVYNEQFF
>many|TRBJ1-6|NA|TRBV3-1
TGTGCCAGCAGCCCTACTTGGGGGTGGAATTCACCCCTCCACTTT
CASSPTWGWNSPLHF
>many|TRBJ2-3|NA|TRBV30
TGTGCCTGGAGTCCAATTAAAGATACGCAGTATTTT
CAWSPIKDTQYF
>many|TRBJ2-6|TRBD1|TRBV5-6
TGTGCCAGCAGCAAGACAGGGCCTTTCGGTGGGGCCAACGTCCTGACTTTC
CASSKTGPFGGANVLTF
>many|TRBJ1-1|NA|TRBV18
TGTGCCAGCTCACCCCCTCCCCGCGGGGCGAACACTGAAGCTTTCTTT
CASSPPPRGANTEAFF
>NA|TRBJ2-7|NA|TRBV5-1
TGCGCCAGCAGCTCCCCTGTCGGCGCCGGACCGTACGAGCAGTACTTC
CASSSPVGAGPYEQYF
>many|TRBJ1-5|NA|TRBV6-2/TRBV6-3
TGTGCCAGCAGTTTCAGTTATCAGCCCCAGCATTTT
CASSFSYQPQHF
>many|TRBJ1-4|TRBD1|TRBV28
TGTGCCAGCAGTTTCCAGGGGGCAGGGTCTGAAAAACTGTTTTTT
CASSFQGAGSEKLFF
>many|TRBJ2-6|NA|TRBV11-2
TGTGCCAGCAGCTCCGGAAGATCTGGGGCCAACGTCCTGACTTTC
CASSSGRSGANVLTF
>medium-sized|TRBJ1-2|TRBD1|TRBV27
TGTGCCAGCAGTCTAAAGGGGGCCTTTAACTATGGCTACACCTTC
CASSLKGAFNYGYTF
>many|TRBJ1-6|TRBD1|TRBV6-1
TGTGCCAGCAGTGAGACAGGGCCCTTTGGTTCACCCCTCCACTTT
CASSETGPFGSPLHF
>few|TRBJ2-2|TRBD1|TRBV9
TGTGCCAGCAGCGTAGGTGAAGGGGGCCGCACCGGGGAGCTGTTTTTT
CASSVGEGGRTGELFF
>many|TRBJ1-1|NA|TRBV20-1
TGCAGTGCTGCAATTCCCCTAAGGACTGTGAACACTGAAGCTTTCTTT
CSAAIPLRTVNTEAFF
>many|TRBJ2-3|TRBD2|TRBV11-3
TGTGCCAGCAGCTTAGATCTAGCGGGAGCTACGCAGTATTTT
CASSLDLAGATQYF
>many|TRBJ2-3|TRBD1|TRBV12-3/TRBV12-4
TGTGCCAGCTCTTTCACCGGGACAGGGTACAGAGATACGCAGTATTTT
CASSFTGTGYRDTQYF
>many|TRBJ2-5|NA|TRBV23-1
TGCGCCAACCACGCAGACACCCAGTACTTC
CANHADTQYF
>many|TRBJ1-1|NA|TRBV7-6
TGTGCCAGCAGCCGTCGACAGGTACCGGACACTGAAGCTTTCTTT
CASSRRQVPDTEAFF
>many|TRBJ2-7|NA|TRBV5-1
TGCGCCAGCAGCTTAGATCAACGCGGCGAGCAGTACTTC
CASSLDQRGEQYF
>many|TRBJ2-3|TRBD1|TRBV5-1
TGCGCCAGCAGCTTGGAAGGGGGCCCAGATACGCAGTATTTT
CASSLEGGPDTQYF
>few|TRBJ1-6|TRBD1|TRBV28
TGTGCCAGCAGTTCCTCGGACAGGGATAATTCACCCCTCCACTTT
CASSSSDRDNSPLHF
>NA|TRBJ1-2|NA|TRBV6-1
TGTGCCAGCAGTGCGGACGGACGCTACTATGGCTACACCTTC
CASSADGRYYGYTF
>many|TRBJ1-2|TRBD1|TRBV7-9
TGTGCCAGCAGCTCACAGGGGGCGTTGAACTATGGCTACACCTTC
CASSSQGALNYGYTF
>many|TRBJ2-2|TRBD2|TRBV20-1
TGCAGTGCAGGTAGCGGGAGGGCCGGCGGGGAGCTGTTTTTT
CSAGSGRAGGELFF
>many|TRBJ1-5|TRBD1|TRBV6-2/TRBV6-3
TGTGCCAGCAGTTACTCAGCAGGGGGTGGGCAGCCCCAGCATTTT
CASSYSAGGGQPQHF
>many|TRBJ2-5|NA|TRBV10-3
TGTGCCATCAGTGAATCAGGTTTTGAGACCCAGTACTTC
CAISESGFETQYF
>many|TRBJ2-1|NA|TRBV2
TGTGCCAGCAGTGTAGCGGAGACCTCCTACAATGAGCAGTTCTTC
CASSVAETSYNEQFF
>many|TRBJ2-5|TRBD2|TRBV20-1
TGCAGTGCGGGTGGGACTAGCGGGAGACAAGAGACCCAGTACTTC
CSAGGTSGRQETQYF
>NA|TRBJ2-3|NA|TRBV29-1
TGCAGCGTTGGACAATCCGATACGCAGTATTTT
CSVGQSDTQYF
>many|TRBJ2-3|TRBD2|TRBV6-1
TGTGCCAGCAGGCCCCTTCAGAGGACTAGCGGGACGGCAGATACGCAGTATTTT
CASRPLQRTSGTADTQYF
>medium-sized|TRBJ1-5|NA|TRBV3-1
TGTGCCAGCAGCCAAGAGCAGGGCTTCAATCAGCCCCAGCATTTT
CASSQEQGFNQPQHF
>many|TRBJ2-7|NA|TRBV20-1
TGCAGTGCGGAGGCCCGGGGGATCAACTACTACGAGCAGTACTTC
CSAEARGINYYEQYF